Listed here are 12 T cell receptor beta chains from one sample, sequenced in a study of blood T cell repertoires in COVID-19. The method was immunoSEQ multiplex PCR; TCRdb's version includes in-frame clones alone and lacks a portion of them. The sample has about 98,000 clones, 65% to 85% seen once; the top ten hold around 10%. Source material: peripheral blood. The receptors here all came from a woman of 80 years or more with acute or convalescent COVID-19.

The V and J genes are TRBV7-8 and TRBJ1-6, with 7 bases that match TRBD1. V was clipped by 5 bases and J by 5 bases; unmatched bases: 3. The CDR3 extends over 14 amino acids. Looked up from germline, CDR1 is SGHVS and CDR2 is FQNEAQ. The chain's CDR3 is CASSPTGNNSPLHF. The CDR3 DNA reads as TGTGCCAGCAGCCCGACAGGGAATAATTCACCCCTCCACTTT.

The chain recombines TRBV11-3 with TRBJ2-7; D is possibly TRBD2 (7 bases). The CDR3 extends over 15 amino acids. The germline V gene encodes CDR1 SGHNT and CDR2 YENEEA. The V gene lost 5 bases and the J gene lost 1 base, with 15 bases spanning the gap. The CDR3 loop reads CASSKGGGSSYEQYF. In DNA form, the CDR3 reads TGTGCCAGCAGCAAAGGGGGGGGGTCGTCCTACGAGCAGTACTTC.

The chain employs TRBV6-1 and TRBJ1-5, with 11 bases identical to TRBD1. Per the germline V gene, CDR1 is MNHNS and CDR2 is SASEGT. V lost 2 bases and J lost 1; bases outside the gene matches: 4. The CDR3 has 17 residues. The CDR3 loop reads CASSERDRGRSNQPQHF. The CDR3, as DNA: TGTGCCAGCAGTGAAAGGGACAGGGGGAGGAGCAATCAGCCCCAGCATTTT.

The CDR3, as DNA: TGTGCCAGTGGGGCCAGCTCCTATAATTCACCCCTCCACTTT. It encodes CASGASSYNSPLHF. The rearrangement links TRBV19 to TRBJ1-6; the D gene is possibly TRBD1 (5 bases). The CDR3 extends over 14 amino acids. Trimming shortened V by 8 bases and J by 0 bases, and 8 bases separated the two germline ends. Germline CDR1 and CDR2: LNHDA and SQIVND (reference sequence).

Only one count was recorded for this clone. The chain carries TRBV2 and TRBJ1-6; 7 bases fit TRBD1. Trimming at V came to 6 bases and at J to 9 bases, leaving 5 bases not matched to a gene. The CDR3 totals 13 residues. The germline gives CDR1 SNHLY, CDR2 FYNNEI. CDR3 in DNA: TGTGCCAGCAGAACCGGGACAGCTTCACCCCTCCACTTT. Encoded protein: CASRTGTASPLHF. Full variable domain (missing parts from reference TRBV2 and TRBJ1-6): EPEVTQTPSHQVTQMGQEVILRCVPISNHLYFYWYRQILGQKVEFLVSFYNNEISEKSEIFDDQFSVERPDGSNFTLKIRSTKLEDSAMYFCASRTGTASPLHFGNGTRLTVT.

The chain has TRBV6-2 or TRBV6-3 and TRBJ1-1; D is uncertain. Germline V lookup: CDR1 MNHEY, CDR2 SVGEGT. Trimming pared 6 bases from V and 7 bases from J, leaving 15 bases between. CDR3 length: 13 amino acids. For the CDR3, the DNA is TGTGCCAGCAGCCGTGGTACGTCAGGTGAAGCTTTCTTT. Translated: CASSRGTSGEAFF.

V usage is TRBV6-5 and J usage is TRBJ2-7; TRBD2 agrees at 9 bases. Germline trimming cut 10 bases from V and 1 base from J; bases unmatched to any gene: 5. This CDR3 has 13 residues. Germline loops: CDR1 MNHEY, CDR2 SVGAGI. The CDR3 nucleotides read TGTGCCACCCGCGGGGGGGGATCCTACGAGCAGTACGTC. Amino acid sequence: CATRGGGSYEQYV.

This clone was seen a few times. The V call is TRBV11-2, the J call TRBJ2-2; D may be TRBD2 (6 bases). Germline-derived CDR1 and CDR2 are SGHAT and FQNNGV. V was pared by 5 bases and J by 8 bases, with 15 bases between. The CDR3 contains 14 residues. CDR3 DNA sequence: TGTGCCAGCAGCCTCGGGACTGTCGGGGGGGAGCTGTTTTTT. This translates into CASSLGTVGGELFF.

The V and J genes are TRBV10-3 and TRBJ1-1, with 7 bases lining up with TRBD1. The CDR3 extends over 13 amino acids. Germline V CDR1 and CDR2: ENHRY, SYGVKD. V gave up 4 bases and J gave up 1 base; unmatched junction bases: 0. The CDR3 DNA reads TGTGCCATCAGTGGGGACAGGAACACTGAAGCTTTCTTT. Encoded protein: CAISGDRNTEAFF.

This rearrangement joins TRBV6-4 to TRBJ2-3; D not resolved. The V gene's germline CDR1 is MRHNA and CDR2 SNTAGT. V gave up 2 bases and J gave up 2 bases, with 5 bases separating them. The CDR3 length is 13 residues. CDR3 protein: CASSDTITDTQYF. CDR3 DNA: TGTGCCAGCAGTGACACTATCACAGATACGCAGTATTTT.

V usage is TRBV28 and J usage is TRBJ2-5, with 7 bases fitting TRBD1. V trimming: 5 bases; J trimming: 5 bases; junction bases outside the gene matches: 8. CDR1 and CDR2 from the germline V gene are MDHEN and SYDVKM. CDR3 length equals 14 residues. CDR3 DNA: TGTGCCAGCAGTCCCCCAGACAGGGCGGAGACCCAGTACTTC. Amino acids: CASSPPDRAETQYF.

The rearrangement uses TRBV5-6 and TRBJ1-2; a weak D match, TRBD1 (5 bases). Trimming stripped 4 bases from V and 10 bases from J, with 11 bases between. This CDR3 comprises 11 residues. Germline V gene data show CDR1 as SGHDT and CDR2 as YYEEEE. This chain's CDR3 is CASSRGGVYTF. The CDR3 DNA reads as TGTGCCAGCAGCCGGGGGGGAGTCTACACCTTC.